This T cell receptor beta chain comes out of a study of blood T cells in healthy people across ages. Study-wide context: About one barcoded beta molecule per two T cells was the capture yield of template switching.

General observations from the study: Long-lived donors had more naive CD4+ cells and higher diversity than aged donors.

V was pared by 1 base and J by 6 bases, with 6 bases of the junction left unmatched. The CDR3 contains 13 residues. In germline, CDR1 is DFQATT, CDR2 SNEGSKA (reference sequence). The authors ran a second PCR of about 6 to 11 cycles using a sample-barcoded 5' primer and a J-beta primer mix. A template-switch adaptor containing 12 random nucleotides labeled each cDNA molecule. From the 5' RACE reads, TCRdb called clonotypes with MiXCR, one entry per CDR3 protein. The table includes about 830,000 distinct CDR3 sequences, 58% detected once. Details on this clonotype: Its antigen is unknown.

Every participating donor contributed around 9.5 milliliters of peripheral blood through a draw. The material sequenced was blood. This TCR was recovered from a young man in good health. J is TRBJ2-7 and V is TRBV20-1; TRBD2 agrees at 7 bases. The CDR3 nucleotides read TGCAGTGCTAGAGGGGTGTGGGAGGGCGAGCAGTACTTC. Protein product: CSARGVWEGEQYF.